Listed here are 15 T cell receptor beta chains from one sample, sequenced in a study of blood T cell repertoires in COVID-19 (dated by TCRdb to the early 2020s). Libraries were prepared through the immunoSEQ multiplex PCR assay. TCRdb mirrors the immuneACCESS table, restricted to in-frame sequences. Some clones are absent from its copies; in checked studies, under half trace to an unresolved V gene, and the reason for the others is unknown. A total of hundreds of thousands of clones appear in this sample, less than 90% of them only once. The biggest ten clones account for over 0.8% of the sample. Sample: PBMCs or T cells enriched from blood (not recorded which). The receptors were gathered from a woman aged 25 to 39 who had recovered from COVID-19.

The CDR3 protein is CAWSTPGTGRNSPLHF. For the CDR3, the DNA is TGTGCCTGGAGTACCCCAGGGACAGGGAGGAATTCACCCCTCCACTTT. The chain recombines TRBV30 with TRBJ1-6, with 9 bases that match TRBD1. The CDR3 loop spans 16 amino acids. Germline trimming cut 2 bases from V and 7 bases from J; bases unmatched to any gene: 9. Germline lookup yields CDR1 GTSNPN and CDR2 SVGIG (reference sequence).

The V call is TRBV5-1, the J call TRBJ2-2, with TRBD1 as a possible D gene (6 bases). Germline V lookup: CDR1 SGHRS, CDR2 YFSETQ. V was trimmed by 5 bases and J by 1 base, leaving 12 bases between them. This CDR3 has 15 amino acids. CDR3 DNA: TGCGCCAGCAGACTAAAGACAGGGAACACCGGGGAGCTGTTTTTT. Protein sequence: CASRLKTGNTGELFF. The variable domain in full, with the rest retrieved from reference TRBV5-1 and TRBJ2-2, is KAGVTQTPRYLIKTRGQQVTLSCSPISGHRSVSWYQQTPGQGLQFLFEYFSETQRNKGNFPGRFSGRQFSNSRSEMNVSTLELGDSALYLCASRLKTGNTGELFFGEGSRLTVL.

The J gene is TRBJ1-2, the V gene TRBV3-1 (or the pseudogene TRBV3-2), with a weak D call TRBD1 (5 bases). This CDR3 has 14 amino acids. V was shortened by 4 bases and J by 6 bases, with 15 bases between the two germline ends. Germline V lookup: CDR1 LGHDT, CDR2 YNNKEL (reference sequence). DNA of the CDR3: TGTGCCAGCAGCCGCGCGGCAGGGCGCGATGGCTACACCTTC. Translation gives CASSRAAGRDGYTF.

The rearrangement links TRBV7-9 to TRBJ1-2; unclear D gene. The CDR3 has 14 residues. V lost 5 bases, J lost 4 bases, and 14 bases lay in between. Germline CDR1 is SEHNR and CDR2 is FQNEAQ (reference sequence). The CDR3: CASSPGKTSYGYTF. CDR3 sequence (DNA): TGTGCCAGCAGCCCGGGGAAGACCAGCTATGGCTACACCTTC.

The V gene is TRBV19, the J gene TRBJ1-2; D perhaps matches TRBD1 (5 bases). Germline CDR1 is LNHDA and CDR2 is SQIVND (reference sequence). CDR3 length equals 14 residues. Trimming cost V 6 bases and J 8 bases, with 19 bases left between them. CDR3 amino acids: CASSPSGNPGGYTF. In nucleotides, the CDR3 is TGTGCCAGTAGCCCCTCAGGGAACCCTGGCGGCTACACCTTC.

The rearrangement uses TRBV6-2 or TRBV6-3 and TRBJ2-1; TRBD1 aligns across 8 bases. This CDR3 contains 15 residues. V shed 6 bases and J 1 base; nucleotides not matched to a gene: 5. CDR1 is MNHEY, CDR2 SVGEGT, per germline. CDR3 protein: CASSLTGGSYNEQFF. CDR3 DNA sequence: TGTGCCAGCAGCCTCACAGGGGGATCCTACAATGAGCAGTTCTTC.

This clone was detected only once. The chain joins TRBV11-2 to TRBJ2-3, with TRBD2 as a possible D gene (6 bases). V shed 0 bases and J shed 5 bases, with 9 bases lying between them. This CDR3 has 14 residues. Germline V gene data show CDR1 as SGHAT and CDR2 as FQNNGV. CDR3 in amino acids: CASSLDGGKDTQYF. CDR3 coding DNA: TGTGCCAGCAGCTTAGATGGGGGGAAAGATACGCAGTATTTT.

The chain has TRBV18 and TRBJ2-7, with TRBD1 as a possible D gene (6 bases). Germline-derived CDR1 and CDR2 are KGHSH and LQKENI. The CDR3 has 15 amino acids. Trimming stripped 5 bases from V and 3 bases from J, with 17 bases between. The CDR3, as DNA: TGTGCCAGCTCATCCTCCCGACAGGTCAACTACGAGCAGTACTTC. Translation: CASSSSRQVNYEQYF.

The rearrangement uses TRBV11-2 and TRBJ1-2; D is ambiguous. CDR3 length equals 16 residues. V was pared by 0 bases and J by 7 bases, with 18 bases between. Germline V gene lookup returns CDR1 SGHAT and CDR2 FQNNGV. The CDR3 protein is CASSLDSFSYEGGYTF. Here the CDR3 DNA reads TGTGCCAGCAGCTTAGATTCCTTCTCCTACGAGGGTGGCTACACCTTC.

The CDR3 sequence: CSVVGGTNYGYTF. The DNA of the CDR3 is TGCAGCGTTGTGGGGGGTACTAACTATGGCTACACCTTC. The chain uses TRBV29-1 and TRBJ1-2; perhaps TRBD1 as D (5 bases). V dropped 4 bases and J dropped 0 bases, with 9 bases sitting between them. The length of the CDR3 is 13 residues. Per the germline V gene, CDR1 is SQVTM and CDR2 is ANQGSEA.

The chain carries TRBV7-8 and TRBJ2-7; D is perhaps TRBD1 (6 bases). CDR3 size: 15 residues. Trimming cost V 3 bases and J 5 bases, with 17 bases left between them. Germline V gives CDR1 SGHVS, CDR2 FQNEAQ. CDR3: CASSFAGQGLDEQYF. The DNA of the CDR3 is TGTGCCAGCAGCTTTGCTGGGCAGGGGCTCGACGAGCAGTACTTC. Drawing the rest from reference TRBV7-8 and TRBJ2-7, the complete variable domain is GAGVSQSPRYKVAKRGQDVALRCDPISGHVSLFWYQQALGQGPEFLTYFQNEAQLDKSGLPSDRFFAERPEGSVSTLKIQRTQQEDSAVYLCASSFAGQGLDEQYFGPGTRLTVT.

The chain has TRBV5-6 and TRBJ1-2, with a possible D match to TRBD1 (5 bases). This CDR3 spans 14 amino acids. The V and J ends lost 2 bases and 8 bases respectively, with 16 bases between them. CDR1 and CDR2 from the germline V gene are SGHDT and YYEEEE. As DNA, the CDR3 is TGTGCCAGCAGCTTCCGCGACAGCGGGCTAGGCTACACCTTC. Translating gives CASSFRDSGLGYTF.

This sequence joins TRBV15 and TRBJ2-7; D not resolved. Trimming removed 0 bases from V and 4 bases from J, with 10 bases in between. This CDR3 has 14 residues. Germline V CDR1 and CDR2: LNHNV, YYDKDF (reference sequence). CDR3 nucleotide sequence: TGTGCCACCAGCAGAGATACAGTCTTTTACGAGCAGTACTTC. Protein sequence: CATSRDTVFYEQYF.

The rearrangement links TRBV5-1 to TRBJ2-7, with D unclear. Trimming shortened V by 4 bases and J by 4 bases, and 6 bases separated the two germline ends. The CDR3 length is 11 residues. From germline, CDR1 is SGHRS and CDR2 YFSETQ. CDR3 in amino acids: CASSAQYEQYF. In nucleotides, the CDR3 is TGCGCCAGCAGCGCTCAGTACGAGCAGTACTTC.

This rearrangement joins TRBV28 to TRBJ2-3, with 8 bases aligning to TRBD2. CDR1 and CDR2 from the germline V gene are MDHEN and SYDVKM. The CDR3 contains 19 residues. The V segment lost 1 base and the J segment 6 bases; nucleotides outside the gene matches: 18. The CDR3 DNA is TGTGCCAGCAGTTTATTTTCAGGTCGTACTGGCGGGGGGTCGGATACGCAGTATTTT. Amino acids: CASSLFSGRTGGGSDTQYF.